These T cell receptor beta chains were read from a single sample in a study of PD-L1 blockade in urothelial cancer. Profiling relied on immunoSEQ multiplex PCR, and the TCRdb table lists in-frame clones only, not all of them. This table holds 40,000 to 55,000 clones, 84% found once. The material sequenced was PBMCs, taken around atezolizumab (anti-PD-L1) treatment. All receptors derive from a man aged 35 to 55 with urothelial cancer. CDR3s include the opening cysteine and the closing phenylalanine or tryptophan. Fields, in order: clone size, J gene, D gene, V gene, CDR3 protein, CDR3 DNA. A D gene is named only where the DNA matches it firmly. Only part of the rows carry a size: once, few, many, or a class if the clone is expanded.

abundance: few
j_gene: TRBJ1-1
d_gene: TRBD1
v_gene: TRBV6-5
CDR3aa: CASRYDREWPEAFF
CDR3nt: TGTGCCAGCAGATATGACAGGGAATGGCCTGAAGCTTTCTTT

abundance: NA
j_gene: TRBJ2-1
d_gene: NA
v_gene: TRBV15
CDR3aa: CATSRENAGRSYNEQFF
CDR3nt: TGTGCCACCAGCAGAGAGAACGCGGGAAGGTCCTACAATGAGCAGTTCTTC

abundance: NA
j_gene: TRBJ1-5
d_gene: NA
v_gene: TRBV27
CDR3aa: CASSPEDSGGQPQHF
CDR3nt: TGTGCCAGCAGTCCCGAAGACAGTGGCGGTCAGCCCCAGCATTTT

abundance: NA
j_gene: TRBJ1-1
d_gene: NA
v_gene: TRBV27
CDR3aa: CASSLNGLPEAFF
CDR3nt: TGTGCCAGCAGTTTGAATGGGCTCCCTGAAGCTTTCTTT

abundance: NA
j_gene: TRBJ1-3
d_gene: NA
v_gene: TRBV30
CDR3aa: CAWSGEYTIYF
CDR3nt: TGTGCCTGGAGTGGGGAGTACACCATATATTTT

abundance: NA
j_gene: TRBJ2-1
d_gene: NA
v_gene: TRBV7-9
CDR3aa: CARQSAQEEQFF
CDR3nt: TGTGCCAGACAAAGCGCACAAGAGGAGCAGTTCTTC

abundance: NA
j_gene: TRBJ2-2
d_gene: NA
v_gene: TRBV10-3
CDR3aa: CAIRDSMNTGELFF
CDR3nt: TGTGCCATAAGGGACTCAATGAACACCGGGGAGCTGTTTTTT

abundance: NA
j_gene: TRBJ1-2
d_gene: NA
v_gene: TRBV14
CDR3aa: CASSQVAGQYGYTF
CDR3nt: TGTGCCAGCAGCCAAGTGGCAGGGCAGTATGGCTACACCTTC

abundance: few
j_gene: TRBJ2-7
d_gene: NA
v_gene: TRBV5-1
CDR3aa: CASSPGIAGNEQYF
CDR3nt: TGCGCCAGCAGCCCCGGAATTGCGGGTAACGAGCAGTACTTC

abundance: NA
j_gene: TRBJ2-5
d_gene: TRBD2
v_gene: TRBV13
CDR3aa: CASSLGGSGTGQETQYF
CDR3nt: TGTGCCAGCAGCTTAGGGGGGAGCGGGACTGGGCAAGAGACCCAGTACTTC

abundance: NA
j_gene: TRBJ2-5
d_gene: TRBD2
v_gene: TRBV28
CDR3aa: CASEGTSVYQETQYF
CDR3nt: TGTGCCAGCGAGGGGACTAGCGTCTACCAAGAGACCCAGTACTTC

abundance: once
j_gene: TRBJ2-3
d_gene: TRBD2
v_gene: TRBV7-2
CDR3aa: CASSLREGSDTQYF
CDR3nt: TGTGCCAGCAGCTTAAGGGAGGGATCAGATACGCAGTATTTT

abundance: NA
j_gene: TRBJ2-7
d_gene: TRBD2
v_gene: TRBV6-5
CDR3aa: CAAGGGSYEQYF
CDR3nt: TGTGCCGCCGGGGGGGGAAGCTACGAGCAGTACTTC

abundance: few
j_gene: TRBJ1-4
d_gene: NA
v_gene: TRBV5-3
CDR3aa: CARSLSGTPHATNEKLFF
CDR3nt: TGTGCCAGAAGCTTGAGTGGGACACCTCATGCAACTAATGAAAAACTGTTTTTT

abundance: NA
j_gene: TRBJ1-5
d_gene: NA
v_gene: TRBV30
CDR3aa: CAWSVQVGGNQPQHF
CDR3nt: TGTGCCTGGAGTGTACAAGTAGGAGGCAATCAGCCCCAGCATTTT

abundance: NA
j_gene: TRBJ2-7
d_gene: TRBD1
v_gene: TRBV27
CDR3aa: CASRKGQLLYEQYF
CDR3nt: TGTGCCAGCAGAAAGGGACAGCTCCTCTACGAGCAGTACTTC

abundance: NA
j_gene: TRBJ2-1
d_gene: NA
v_gene: TRBV7-9
CDR3aa: CASSSPPSRSHNEQFF
CDR3nt: TGTGCCAGCAGCTCTCCCCCGTCGCGCTCCCACAATGAGCAGTTCTTC

abundance: NA
j_gene: TRBJ2-1
d_gene: NA
v_gene: TRBV5-4
CDR3aa: CASSLEQVNEQFF
CDR3nt: TGTGCCAGCAGCTTGGAACAGGTCAATGAGCAGTTCTTC

abundance: few
j_gene: TRBJ1-1
d_gene: NA
v_gene: TRBV5-6
CDR3aa: CASSRQGPNEAFF
CDR3nt: TGTGCCAGCAGCCGCCAGGGGCCTAATGAAGCTTTCTTT

abundance: NA
j_gene: TRBJ1-5
d_gene: NA
v_gene: TRBV6-5
CDR3aa: CASRRDNAQPQHF
CDR3nt: TGTGCCAGCAGAAGGGACAACGCTCAGCCCCAGCATTTT

abundance: NA
j_gene: TRBJ2-6
d_gene: TRBD1
v_gene: TRBV28
CDR3aa: CASKSGGQSPANVLTF
CDR3nt: TGTGCCAGCAAAAGTGGGGGACAGTCCCCCGCCAACGTCCTGACTTTC

abundance: NA
j_gene: TRBJ2-3
d_gene: NA
v_gene: TRBV19
CDR3aa: CASSMAGNTDTQYF
CDR3nt: TGTGCCAGTAGTATGGCGGGTAACACAGATACGCAGTATTTT

abundance: NA
j_gene: TRBJ2-1
d_gene: TRBD2
v_gene: TRBV7-9
CDR3aa: CASSFEGGPRRNEQFF
CDR3nt: TGTGCCAGCAGCTTTGAGGGAGGGCCTAGAAGAAATGAGCAGTTCTTC

abundance: NA
j_gene: TRBJ2-3
d_gene: NA
v_gene: TRBV29-1
CDR3aa: CSVVGLQWGTDTQYF
CDR3nt: TGCAGCGTTGTTGGACTACAGTGGGGGACAGATACGCAGTATTTT

abundance: NA
j_gene: TRBJ2-3
d_gene: TRBD2
v_gene: TRBV7-9
CDR3aa: CASEGGRDTDTQYF
CDR3nt: TGTGCCAGCGAGGGCGGGAGGGACACAGATACGCAGTATTTT

abundance: NA
j_gene: TRBJ2-7
d_gene: TRBD2
v_gene: TRBV11-2
CDR3aa: CASSSGTRGVEQYF
CDR3nt: TGTGCCAGCAGCTCCGGGACTAGGGGTGTCGAGCAGTACTTC

abundance: NA
j_gene: TRBJ2-2
d_gene: TRBD2
v_gene: TRBV5-6
CDR3aa: CASSVAGVLTGELFF
CDR3nt: TGTGCCAGCAGCGTGGCGGGAGTGCTCACCGGGGAGCTGTTTTTT

abundance: once
j_gene: TRBJ2-1
d_gene: TRBD1
v_gene: TRBV30
CDR3aa: CAWSTLRAGTVSNEQFF
CDR3nt: TGTGCCTGGAGTACATTAAGAGCCGGGACAGTTTCAAATGAGCAGTTCTTC

abundance: NA
j_gene: TRBJ1-1
d_gene: NA
v_gene: TRBV7-9
CDR3aa: CASSLMTGMNTEAFF
CDR3nt: TGTGCCAGCAGCCTAATGACAGGAATGAACACTGAAGCTTTCTTT

abundance: NA
j_gene: TRBJ2-6
d_gene: NA
v_gene: TRBV27
CDR3aa: CASSSTGDAASWANVLTF
CDR3nt: TGTGCCAGCAGTTCCACGGGGGACGCAGCCTCCTGGGCCAACGTCCTGACTTTC

abundance: NA
j_gene: TRBJ2-7
d_gene: TRBD2
v_gene: TRBV19
CDR3aa: CASRTFSGSYEQYF
CDR3nt: TGTGCCAGTAGAACTTTTAGCGGGAGCTACGAGCAGTACTTC

abundance: NA
j_gene: TRBJ2-1
d_gene: NA
v_gene: TRBV10-3
CDR3aa: CAISEEASSHEQFF
CDR3nt: TGTGCCATCAGTGAGGAGGCTAGCAGCCATGAGCAGTTCTTC

abundance: NA
j_gene: TRBJ2-5
d_gene: TRBD2
v_gene: TRBV6-1
CDR3aa: CASITGTTETQYF
CDR3nt: TGTGCCAGCATTACCGGGACTACAGAGACCCAGTACTTC

abundance: NA
j_gene: TRBJ2-3
d_gene: TRBD2
v_gene: TRBV4-2
CDR3aa: CASSRDGNPSGRPPYF
CDR3nt: TGTGCCAGCAGCCGAGACGGTAATCCTAGCGGGAGGCCTCCGTATTTT

abundance: NA
j_gene: TRBJ1-5
d_gene: NA
v_gene: TRBV19
CDR3aa: CASSRGRDNQPQHF
CDR3nt: TGTGCCAGTAGTAGAGGGCGGGACAATCAGCCCCAGCATTTT

abundance: NA
j_gene: TRBJ2-2
d_gene: TRBD2
v_gene: TRBV28
CDR3aa: CASSPPGSGVYTGELFF
CDR3nt: TGTGCCAGCAGTCCCCCGGGTAGCGGGGTCTACACCGGGGAGCTGTTTTTT

abundance: NA
j_gene: TRBJ2-5
d_gene: NA
v_gene: TRBV5-1
CDR3aa: CASSLVGASQETQYF
CDR3nt: TGCGCCAGCAGCTTGGTAGGGGCCTCTCAAGAGACCCAGTACTTC

abundance: NA
j_gene: TRBJ1-1
d_gene: TRBD1
v_gene: TRBV9
CDR3aa: CASSGTGITEAFF
CDR3nt: TGTGCCAGCAGCGGGACAGGGATCACTGAAGCTTTCTTT

abundance: NA
j_gene: TRBJ2-1
d_gene: TRBD2
v_gene: TRBV29-1
CDR3aa: CSVLGRAVNEQFF
CDR3nt: TGCAGCGTTCTAGGGAGGGCGGTCAATGAGCAGTTCTTC

abundance: NA
j_gene: TRBJ1-2
d_gene: NA
v_gene: TRBV28
CDR3aa: CASSPAGGANYGYTF
CDR3nt: TGTGCCAGCAGTCCGGCGGGCGGGGCCAACTATGGCTACACCTTC

abundance: NA
j_gene: TRBJ2-7
d_gene: TRBD2
v_gene: TRBV28
CDR3aa: CASSLLAGEEEEQYF
CDR3nt: TGTGCCAGCAGTCTATTAGCGGGAGAAGAAGAAGAGCAGTACTTC

abundance: few
j_gene: TRBJ1-1
d_gene: TRBD1
v_gene: TRBV27
CDR3aa: CASSHPRGTAFF
CDR3nt: TGTGCCAGCAGTCACCCCAGGGGGACAGCTTTCTTT

abundance: NA
j_gene: TRBJ2-1
d_gene: TRBD2
v_gene: TRBV2
CDR3aa: CASSEAAGVRNEQFF
CDR3nt: TGTGCCAGCAGTGAAGCAGCGGGAGTTCGCAATGAGCAGTTCTTC